This T cell receptor (beta chain) was identified in a study of early T cells in non-severe SARS-CoV-2 infection (dated by TCRdb to about 2021). Notes on the research overall: TCR sequencing used bulk RNA from unsorted whole blood, so alpha and beta chains could not be paired. Here is what the overall study found, with its caveats: VDJdb matching was skewed toward anti-spike CD8 responses and likely underestimated virus-specific expansions by missing private and CD4 specificities.

This was a case-control study nested in a cohort of healthcare workers in London, UK, who had nasopharyngeal swab PCR tests and blood samples taken every week. Healthcare workers were enrolled in the week of the UK lockdown, from 23 to 31 March 2020, and were followed every week for up to 16 weeks. This clonotype occurred a few times. Its antigen is unknown. No clone much larger than this one lies a single base away; base qualities are absent. Library prep was done by 5' RACE. Sequencing used a NextSeq 500. Unique molecular identifiers were attached to individual cDNA molecules in the TCR library protocol so that sequencing error and PCR bias could be corrected. Both TCR alpha and beta chains were sequenced, and tight co-correlation was observed between alpha and beta sequence abundances in each sample. The authors' pipeline ran thus. V gene, J gene and CDR3 annotation of TCR sequences was performed with Decombinator V4. TCRs were defined as expanded if a significant change between any two time points was detected under a Poisson model with p below 0.0001. TCR abundances were normalised to the total number of TCRs sequenced per sample and expressed as counts per million. TRAV1-2 paired with TRAJ12, TRAJ20 or TRAJ33 defined MAIT TCRs, while TRAV10 paired with TRAJ18 defined iNKT TCRs. VDJdb, accessed 1 November 2021, was searched for CMV, EBV and SARS-CoV-2 annotated TCRs, excluding TCRs annotated for multiple antigens. In-frame beta chains were kept once TCRdb had trimmed the public reads at Q25 with fastp and called clones with MiXCR. Under each unique CDR3 protein, matching rows form one entry showing the most common genes and DNA. The V and J calls, along with clone size, are taken from TCRdb and not from the paper's own processing. The sample data list around 63,000 distinct CDR3 sequences, and about 9.1% of these were observed just once. Of the sample, 15% falls within the top ten clones.

Via the germline V gene (reference sequence), CDR1 is SGHNT and CDR2 YYREEE. For this chain, trimming is 5 bases at the V end and 1 base at the J end, and the number of junction bases without a gene match is 1. From its cysteine to its phenylalanine, the CDR3 spans 13 amino acids. The read is trimmed to its CDR3 DNA, 39 bases read in frame from base 1. The input for sequencing was whole blood, taken at baseline. The TCR comes from an adult who was a healthcare worker with PCR-confirmed SARS-CoV-2 infection or an uninfected control (not recorded which). The rearrangement joined TRBV5-4 to TRBJ2-5; 8 nucleotides in the junction match TRBD1. The nucleotide sequence reads as follows: TGTGCCAGCAGGGGGACAGGCCAAGAGACCCAGTACTTC. This codes for CASRGTGQETQYF.